This TCR beta chain was retrieved from a study of identical twins. Study-wide findings and caveats: Because invariant MAIT and iNKT cells could be present, zero-insertion analyses could be partly confounded. Abundant cord blood beta clonotypes carried fewer insertions; memory repertoires showed none.

TCRdb processed the 5' RACE reads anew with MiXCR; each CDR3 protein has one entry. The data contain roughly 540,000 distinct CDR3 sequences, 22% of them singletons. The CDR3 sequence is 15 residues long. Looked up from germline, CDR1 is SGHVS and CDR2 is FQNEAQ. The J segment lost 0 bases and the V segment lost 2 bases, leaving 3 bases of the junction unmatched. Concerning this clonotype itself: Its cognate antigen is unknown.

The data were also submitted as part of a second study, on T cells expressing NK-cell markers. This second study notes: About six donors carried dominant NKG2C+ clonotypes that made up 1.0-7.0% of their CD8+ T cells.

The source material was CD4+ T cells sorted from blood. This clonotype originated in a young woman in good health. The chain employs TRBV7-8 and TRBJ2-5; TRBD2 matches at 7 bases. CDR3 in DNA: TGTGCCAGCAGCTTAAGCGGGGTGAACCAAGAGACCCAGTACTTC. Protein: CASSLSGVNQETQYF.